The entry that follows covers one T cell receptor (beta chain) sequence. This record comes from a study of blood T cell repertoires in COVID-19. On the study more broadly: Some COVID-19 samples were acute and others convalescent; all came from the United States, Italy and Spain. T cells, B-cell-depleted T cells, or PBMCs supplied cDNA or gDNA.

In germline, CDR1 is LGHNT, CDR2 FRNRAP. The V gene lost 7 bases and the J gene lost 0 bases, with 13 bases spanning the gap. This CDR3 is built from 14 residues. As handled by the study authors: Amplifying reference gene primers gave estimates of nucleated cell counts. Sequencing was performed with immunoSEQ multiplex PCR; in TCRdb, only in-frame clones are kept and a portion is missing. The V and J calls and clone size come from that table; D and trimming were worked out from the DNA. This table holds about 140,000 clones, 80% found once. Sequenced: peripheral blood. This chain joins TRBV12-5 and TRBJ2-7; D is possibly TRBD1 (5 bases). The origin of this receptor is a man between 65 and 79 years old who had recovered from COVID-19. In DNA, the CDR3 is TGTGCTAGTGTCGAGAGACAGTCCTCCTACGAGCAGTACTTC. Its translation is CASVERQSSYEQYF.